This T cell receptor (beta chain) was obtained from a study of human T cells and chemical hapten exposure. Study-wide context: Small differences in pooled library volume mainly drove the variation in TCR yields per sample.

This clonotype has a count of ten or more. TCRdb reprocessed the 5' RACE reads via MiXCR and lists one record per CDR3 protein. The table records about 140,000 distinct CDR3 sequences, 3.5% to 5% of them present only once. It was unfractionated whole blood from which total RNA was extracted. Trimming took off 6 bases at V and 0 bases at J, with 17 bases between the two ends. Per the germline V gene, CDR1 is DFQATT and CDR2 is SNEGSKA (reference sequence). The CDR3 sequence is 15 residues long. The sequence was obtained from a female donor in good health. J is TRBJ1-2 and V is TRBV20-1; no clear D. The CDR3 DNA sequence: TGCAGTGCCCCGCCCTCCTCGACATCTAACTATGGCTACACCTTC. This codes for CSAPPSSTSNYGYTF.